This T cell receptor beta chain was identified in a study of CD8 T cells in Susac syndrome. RNA was extracted with the RNeasy kit, and a quantity of about 0.45 to 1 ug was reverse transcribed using random hexamers. TCRdb fed the immunoSEQ multiplex PCR reads into MiXCR, producing one record per CDR3 protein. The table includes roughly 150,000 distinct CDR3 sequences, less than 97% detected once. Sequencing input: CD8+ T cells from PBMCs. The TCR comes from a human donor with multiple sclerosis.

The CDR3 sequence is CSARGTWDTEAFF. The CDR3 DNA sequence: TGCAGTGCTAGGGGGACTTGGGACACTGAAGCTTTCTTT. This rearrangement joins TRBV20-1 to TRBJ1-1; possible D gene TRBD1, 5 bases. From germline, CDR1 is DFQATT and CDR2 SNEGSKA (reference sequence). V lost 3 bases, J lost 3 bases, and 11 bases lay in between. CDR3 size: 13 residues.